A single sample gave rise to the 9 T cell receptor beta chains below, sequenced in a study of cytomegalovirus exposure and HLA in healthy donors. The PCR used 60 Vbeta and 13 Jbeta primers. Profiled with immunoSEQ multiplex PCR; TCRdb holds only in-frame clones, not every one. The data contain 150,000 to 200,000 clones, about 82% of them singletons. Sample: PBMCs. These receptors were taken from a male donor in good health and CMV-seronegative.

This rearrangement joins TRBV5-1 to TRBJ1-4; no reliable D call. Deletions cut 4 bases from V and 0 bases from J, with 19 bases between. CDR3 length: 18 residues. CDR1 SGHRS and CDR2 YFSETQ come from the germline V gene. CDR3 nucleotides: TGCGCCAGCAGCCTCGGACTGGGTTTGCGTCCAACTAATGAAAAACTGTTTTTT. Translation gives CASSLGLGLRPTNEKLFF.

The chain employs TRBV27 and TRBJ2-7; TRBD2 agrees at 16 bases. Germline V gene lookup returns CDR1 MNHEY and CDR2 SMNVEV (reference sequence). This CDR3 contains 18 residues. Losses at the gene ends were 2 bases for V and 0 bases for J; bases not matched to a gene: 4. The CDR3: CASSLAGLAGGPSYEQYF. The CDR3 bases are TGTGCCAGCAGTTTAGCGGGACTAGCGGGAGGGCCCTCCTACGAGCAGTACTTC.

This chain connects TRBV28 to TRBJ2-1; 12 bases match TRBD2. Germline V gene data show CDR1 as MDHEN and CDR2 as SYDVKM. The ends lost 8 bases at V and 15 bases at J; junction bases unmatched: 14. This CDR3 is built from 14 residues. The DNA for the CDR3 is TGTGCCAGCGCTGGACTAGCGGGAACCCCTGGGTTGTTCTTC. Translation: CASAGLAGTPGLFF.

This clone was observed once. This sequence joins TRBV7-9 and TRBJ1-1, with 7 bases fitting TRBD1. Per the germline V gene, CDR1 is SEHNR and CDR2 is FQNEAQ (reference sequence). V lost 5 bases, J lost 3 bases, and 9 bases stayed unmatched. The CDR3 is made up of 15 amino acids. The CDR3 is CASSPYRGSDTEAFF. The CDR3 bases are TGTGCCAGCAGCCCATACAGGGGATCGGACACTGAAGCTTTCTTT.

The V call is TRBV5-4, the J call TRBJ2-5; the match to TRBD1 covers 8 bases. Germline V gene data show CDR1 as SGHNT and CDR2 as YYREEE (reference sequence). V dropped 0 bases and J dropped 0; count of bases not matched to a gene: 4. The CDR3 has 16 amino acids. CDR3 bases: TGTGCCAGCAGCTTGGGGACAGGGACGTACCAAGAGACCCAGTACTTC. Translated: CASSLGTGTYQETQYF.

The chain has TRBV9 and TRBJ2-7; no clear D gene. Trimming removed 4 bases from V and 6 bases from J, with 17 bases in between. CDR3 length equals 14 residues. Looked up from germline, CDR1 is SGDLS and CDR2 is YYNGEE. DNA of the CDR3: TGTGCCAGCAGCACCCATACTTTCGCTGGCGAGCAGTACTTC. This encodes CASSTHTFAGEQYF.

The rearrangement links TRBV6-6 to TRBJ2-5, with TRBD1 identical over 9 bases. Looked up from germline, CDR1 is MNHNY and CDR2 is SVGAGI (reference sequence). J gave up 5 bases and V 7 bases, and 14 bases lay outside the gene matches. This CDR3 has 16 amino acids. CDR3: CASTNYGDRARETQYF. In nucleotides, the CDR3 is TGTGCCAGCACAAACTACGGGGACAGGGCCCGGGAGACCCAGTACTTC.

V and J are TRBV4-2 and TRBJ2-7, with TRBD1 as a possible D gene (5 bases). V lost 4 bases and J lost 5, with 21 bases in between. The CDR3 is 16 amino acids. The germline CDR1 and CDR2 sequences are LGHNA and YNFKEQ. In DNA, the CDR3 is TGTGCCAGCAGCCCACCTGGTTCGCAGGGTGAGGACGAGCAGTACTTC. Translation gives CASSPPGSQGEDEQYF.

The chain links TRBV9 to TRBJ1-2, with TRBD1 matching 8 bases. The trim removed 3 bases at V and 4 bases at J, leaving 14 bases unmatched. The CDR3 spans 17 residues. Germline V CDR1 and CDR2: SGDLS, YYNGEE. The CDR3, as DNA: TGTGCCAGCAGCGGAATCCTTAAAAGGACAGGGTTCTATGGCTACACCTTC. The encoded protein is CASSGILKRTGFYGYTF.